The 11 T cell receptor beta chains below were found in one sample sequenced in a study of blood T cell repertoires in COVID-19. Produced via immunoSEQ multiplex PCR; TCRdb's table is partial and in-frame only. Seen here are tens of thousands of clones, almost 85% observed once, and the top ten hold around 1.3%. The source material was peripheral blood. These TCRs come from an elderly woman with acute or convalescent COVID-19.

This clone occurred a few times. The chain links TRBV2 to TRBJ1-5; 8 bases map to TRBD1. Germline V gene sequence: CDR1 SNHLY, CDR2 FYNNEI. The CDR3 has 14 residues. After removal of 4 bases from V and 7 bases from J, the junction contained 6 bases not matched to a gene. The CDR3 protein is CASSGQGRRQPQHF. The CDR3 nucleotides are TGTGCCAGCAGTGGACAGGGGCGGAGGCAGCCCCAGCATTTT.

The CDR3 sequence is CSASPQGAGGNTEAFF. The CDR3 bases are TGCAGTGCTAGTCCACAGGGCGCGGGGGGGAACACTGAAGCTTTCTTT. V is TRBV20-1 and J is TRBJ1-1; D possibly corresponds to TRBD1 (6 bases). The CDR3 length is 16 residues. The germline V gene encodes CDR1 DFQATT and CDR2 SNEGSKA (reference sequence). V lost 3 bases to trimming and J lost 1 base, with 18 bases between them.

The chain joins TRBV19 to TRBJ1-2; D is ambiguous. The CDR3 extends over 14 amino acids. CDR1 and CDR2 (germline): LNHDA, SQIVND (reference sequence). V was trimmed by 1 base and J by 7 bases, leaving 13 bases between them. This CDR3 reads CASSIVNAGPGYTF. CDR3 nucleotide sequence: TGTGCCAGTAGTATAGTGAACGCAGGCCCTGGCTACACCTTC.

This chain connects TRBV20-1 to TRBJ2-1; D uncertain. CDR1 and CDR2 (germline): DFQATT, SNEGSKA (reference sequence). Trimming shortened V by 6 bases and J by 11 bases, and 11 bases separated the two germline ends. The CDR3 is made up of 10 amino acids. For the CDR3, the DNA is TGCAGTGCCGCGGCAGTACAGCAGTTCTTC. This translates into CSAAAVQQFF.

J is TRBJ1-1 and V is TRBV6-5; 7 nucleotides agree with TRBD1. This CDR3 has 14 residues. CDR1 and CDR2 (germline): MNHEY, SVGAGI. V trimming: 7 bases; J trimming: 0 bases; junction bases outside the gene matches: 5. The CDR3 loop is CASNLDRMNTEAFF. The DNA of the CDR3 is TGTGCCAGCAACTTGGACAGGATGAACACTGAAGCTTTCTTT.

The chain has TRBV28 and TRBJ2-5; D uncertain. V was pared by 5 bases and J by 2 bases, with 15 bases between. CDR3 size: 15 residues. Germline V gene data show CDR1 as MDHEN and CDR2 as SYDVKM. The CDR3 nucleotides are TGTGCCAGCAGTCCCCTCGCTGGCGGACAAGAGACCCAGTACTTC. Its translation is CASSPLAGGQETQYF.

This clone was detected once. At the DNA level, this CDR3 is encoded by other sequences in the same sample as well. The chain uses TRBV24-1 and TRBJ2-1; 10 nucleotides agree with TRBD2. Germline CDR1 KGHDR, CDR2 SFDVKD. This CDR3 is 16 amino acids long. V trimming: 3 bases; J trimming: 1 base; junction bases outside the gene matches: 2. The CDR3 nucleotides are TGTGCCACCAGTGATCCTAGCGGGAGTTCCTACAATGAGCAGTTCTTC. Amino acids: CATSDPSGSSYNEQFF.

The V call is TRBV3-1 (or the pseudogene TRBV3-2), the J call TRBJ1-3; D gene ambiguous. The V end lost 7 bases, the J end lost 0 bases, and 13 bases lay between the germline ends. The CDR3 totals 15 residues. Germline V lookup: CDR1 LGHDT, CDR2 YNNKEL (reference sequence). DNA for the CDR3: TGTGCCAGCAACTTCAGAGGTCCCTCTGGAAACACCATATATTTT. Its translation: CASNFRGPSGNTIYF.

This rearrangement joins TRBV1 to TRBJ1-2; no check of the table's D call, TRBD1, against the DNA was made. TRBV1 is a known pseudogene. This CDR3 spans 13 amino acids. The CDR3 protein is CTSSLGGTEGYTF. The CDR3 bases are TGCACCAGCAGCCTAGGGGGGACAGAAGGCTACACCTTC.

The V and J genes are TRBV6-1 and TRBJ2-6; D call uncertain. The germline V gene encodes CDR1 MNHNS and CDR2 SASEGT. This CDR3 has 14 amino acids. Between the trimmed V and J ends, which lost 2 bases and 4 bases, there was a span of 6 bases. The CDR3 DNA is TGTGCCAGCAGTGAATTTACAGGGGCCAACGTCCTGACTTTC. Translated, it gives CASSEFTGANVLTF.

This chain joins TRBV3-1 (or the pseudogene TRBV3-2) and TRBJ2-5; TRBD2 aligns across 10 bases. With 2 bases clipped from V and 5 bases from J, the junction kept 5 bases outside the gene matches. CDR1 and CDR2 from the germline V gene are LGHDT and YNNKEL (reference sequence). CDR3 length: 15 amino acids. This CDR3 reads CASSQSGRDRETQYF. CDR3 nucleotides: TGTGCCAGCAGCCAAAGCGGGAGGGATCGGGAGACCCAGTACTTC.